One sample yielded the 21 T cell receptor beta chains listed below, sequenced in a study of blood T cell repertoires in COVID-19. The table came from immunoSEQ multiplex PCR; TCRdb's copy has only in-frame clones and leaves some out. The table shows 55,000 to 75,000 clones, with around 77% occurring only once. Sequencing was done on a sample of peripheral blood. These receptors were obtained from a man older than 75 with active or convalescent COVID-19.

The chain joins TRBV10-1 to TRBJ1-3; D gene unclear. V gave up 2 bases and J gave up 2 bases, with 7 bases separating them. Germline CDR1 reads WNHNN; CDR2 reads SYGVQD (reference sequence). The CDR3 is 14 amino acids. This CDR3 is CASSEGPTGNTIYF. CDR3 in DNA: TGCGCCAGCAGTGAGGGGCCGACTGGAAACACCATATATTTT.

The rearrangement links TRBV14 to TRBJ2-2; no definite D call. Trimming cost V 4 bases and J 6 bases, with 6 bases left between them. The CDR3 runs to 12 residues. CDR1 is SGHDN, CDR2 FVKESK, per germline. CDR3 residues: CASSLSAGELFF. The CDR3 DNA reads TGTGCCAGCAGCCTTTCGGCCGGGGAGCTGTTTTTT. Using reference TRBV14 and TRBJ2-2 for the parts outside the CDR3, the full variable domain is EAGVTQFPSHSVIEKGQTVTLRCDPISGHDNLYWYRRVMGKEIKFLLHFVKESKQDESGMPNNRFLAERTGGTYSTLKVQPAELEDSGVYFCASSLSAGELFFGEGSRLTVL.

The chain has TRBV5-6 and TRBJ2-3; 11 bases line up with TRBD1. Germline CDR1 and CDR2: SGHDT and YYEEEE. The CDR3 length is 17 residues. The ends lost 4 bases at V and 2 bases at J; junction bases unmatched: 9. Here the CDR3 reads CASSRRDRGYHTDTQYF. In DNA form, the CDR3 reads TGTGCCAGCAGCAGAAGGGACAGGGGGTATCACACAGATACGCAGTATTTT.

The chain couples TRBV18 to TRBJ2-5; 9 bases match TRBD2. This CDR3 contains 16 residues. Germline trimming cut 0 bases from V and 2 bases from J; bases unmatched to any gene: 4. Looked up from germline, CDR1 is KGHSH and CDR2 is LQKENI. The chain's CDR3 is CASSPPFSGRQETQYF. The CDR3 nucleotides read TGTGCCAGCTCACCACCTTTTAGCGGGAGACAAGAGACCCAGTACTTC.

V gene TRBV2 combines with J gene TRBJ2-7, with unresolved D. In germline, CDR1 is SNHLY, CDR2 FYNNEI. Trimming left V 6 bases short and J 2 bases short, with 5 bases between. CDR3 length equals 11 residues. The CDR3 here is CASSGTYEQYF. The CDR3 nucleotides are TGTGCCAGCAGCGGTACCTACGAGCAGTACTTC. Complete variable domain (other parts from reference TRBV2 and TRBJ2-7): EPEVTQTPSHQVTQMGQEVILRCVPISNHLYFYWYRQILGQKVEFLVSFYNNEISEKSEIFDDQFSVERPDGSNFTLKIRSTKLEDSAMYFCASSGTYEQYFGPGTRLTVT.

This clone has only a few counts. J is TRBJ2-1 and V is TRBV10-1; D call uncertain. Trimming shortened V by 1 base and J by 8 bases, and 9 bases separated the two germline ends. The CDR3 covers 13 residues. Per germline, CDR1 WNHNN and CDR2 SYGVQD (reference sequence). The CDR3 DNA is TGCGCCAGCAGTGAGTTTTCTACAGATGAGCAGTTCTTC. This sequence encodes CASSEFSTDEQFF.

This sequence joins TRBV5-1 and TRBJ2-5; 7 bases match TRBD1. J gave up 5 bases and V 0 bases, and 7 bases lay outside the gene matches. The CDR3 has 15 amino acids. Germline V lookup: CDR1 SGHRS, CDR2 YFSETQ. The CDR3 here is CASSLVPGGDETQYF. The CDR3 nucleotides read TGCGCCAGCAGCTTGGTGCCAGGGGGTGATGAGACCCAGTACTTC.

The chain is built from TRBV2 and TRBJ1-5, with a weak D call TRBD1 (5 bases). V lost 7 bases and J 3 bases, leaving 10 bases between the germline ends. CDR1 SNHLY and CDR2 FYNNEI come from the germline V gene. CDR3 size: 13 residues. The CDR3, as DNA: TGTGCCAGCAACGGGGGTGACAATCAGCCCCAGCATTTT. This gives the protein CASNGGDNQPQHF.

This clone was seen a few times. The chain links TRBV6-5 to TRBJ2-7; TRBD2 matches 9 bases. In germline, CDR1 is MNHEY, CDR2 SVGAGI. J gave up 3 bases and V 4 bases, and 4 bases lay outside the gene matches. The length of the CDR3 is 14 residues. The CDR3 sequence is CASSSLAGDYEQYF. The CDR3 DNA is TGTGCCAGCAGTTCGTTAGCGGGGGACTACGAGCAGTACTTC.

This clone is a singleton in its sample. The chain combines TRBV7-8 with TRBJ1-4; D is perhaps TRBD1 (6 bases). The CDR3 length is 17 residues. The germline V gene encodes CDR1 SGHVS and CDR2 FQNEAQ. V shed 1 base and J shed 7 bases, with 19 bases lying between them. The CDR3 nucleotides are TGTGCCAGCAGCTTAGGCCTCCGGACAGACATCAGTGAAAAACTGTTTTTT. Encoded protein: CASSLGLRTDISEKLFF.

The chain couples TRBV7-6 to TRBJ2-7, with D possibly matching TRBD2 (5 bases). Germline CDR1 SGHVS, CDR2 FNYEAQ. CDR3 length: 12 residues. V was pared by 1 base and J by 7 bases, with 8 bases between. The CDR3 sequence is CASSLGSGEQYF. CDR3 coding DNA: TGTGCCAGCAGCTTAGGATCGGGAGAGCAGTACTTC.

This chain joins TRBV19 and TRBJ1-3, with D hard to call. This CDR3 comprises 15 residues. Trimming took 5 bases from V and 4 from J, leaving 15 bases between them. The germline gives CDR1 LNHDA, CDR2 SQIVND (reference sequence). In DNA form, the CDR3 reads TGTGCCAGTAGTCATCTTGACTCGGCCGGAAACACCATATATTTT. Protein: CASSHLDSAGNTIYF.

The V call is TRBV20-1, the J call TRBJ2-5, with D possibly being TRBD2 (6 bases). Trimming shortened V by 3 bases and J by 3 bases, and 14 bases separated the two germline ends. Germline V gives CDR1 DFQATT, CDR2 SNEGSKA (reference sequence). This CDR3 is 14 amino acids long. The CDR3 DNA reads TGCAGTGCTAGTGTCGGTAGCGGAAAAGAGACCCAGTACTTC. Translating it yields CSASVGSGKETQYF.

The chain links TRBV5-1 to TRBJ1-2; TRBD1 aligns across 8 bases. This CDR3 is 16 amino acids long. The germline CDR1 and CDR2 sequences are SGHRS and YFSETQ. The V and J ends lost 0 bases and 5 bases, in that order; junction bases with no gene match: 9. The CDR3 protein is CASSLGRYGTGYGYTF. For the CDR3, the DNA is TGCGCCAGCAGCTTGGGTAGGTACGGGACAGGTTATGGCTACACCTTC.

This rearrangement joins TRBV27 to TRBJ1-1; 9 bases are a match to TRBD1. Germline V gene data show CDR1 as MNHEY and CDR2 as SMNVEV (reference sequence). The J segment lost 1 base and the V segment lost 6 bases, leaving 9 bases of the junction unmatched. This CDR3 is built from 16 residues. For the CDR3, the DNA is TGTGCCAGCAGGAAAACAGGGGGCCGAGGGAACACTGAAGCTTTCTTT. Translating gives CASRKTGGRGNTEAFF.

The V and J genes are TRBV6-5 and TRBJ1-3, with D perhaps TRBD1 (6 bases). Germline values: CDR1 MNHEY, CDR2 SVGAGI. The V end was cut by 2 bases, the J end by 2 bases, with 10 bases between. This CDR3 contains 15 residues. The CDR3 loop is CASSYAGAAGNTIYF. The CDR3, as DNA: TGTGCCAGCAGTTACGCGGGGGCGGCTGGAAACACCATATATTTT.

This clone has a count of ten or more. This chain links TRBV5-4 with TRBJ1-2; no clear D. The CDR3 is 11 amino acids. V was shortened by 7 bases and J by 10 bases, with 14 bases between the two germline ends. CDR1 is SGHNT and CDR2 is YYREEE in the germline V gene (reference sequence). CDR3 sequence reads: CASSRFYAYTF. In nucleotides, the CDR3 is TGTGCCAGCTCTCGGTTTTACGCCTACACCTTC.

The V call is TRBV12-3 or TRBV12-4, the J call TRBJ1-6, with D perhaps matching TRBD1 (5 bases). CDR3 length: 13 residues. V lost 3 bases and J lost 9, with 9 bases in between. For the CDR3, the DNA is TGTGCCAGCAGTTTGGACAAACGTTCACCCCTCCACTTT. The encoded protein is CASSLDKRSPLHF.

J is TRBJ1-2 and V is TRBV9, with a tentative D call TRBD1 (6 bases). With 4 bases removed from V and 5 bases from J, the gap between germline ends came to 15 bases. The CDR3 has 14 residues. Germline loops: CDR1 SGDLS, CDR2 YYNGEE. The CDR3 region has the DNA TGTGCCAGCAGCATCACGGGGGGCGCGTATGGCTACACCTTC. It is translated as CASSITGGAYGYTF.

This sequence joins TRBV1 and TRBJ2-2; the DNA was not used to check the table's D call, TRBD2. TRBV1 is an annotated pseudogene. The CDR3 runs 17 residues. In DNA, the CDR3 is TGCACCAGCAGCCAGCTTGGGCGGGAGGGCCCCACCGGGGAGCTGTTTTTT. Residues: CTSSQLGREGPTGELFF.

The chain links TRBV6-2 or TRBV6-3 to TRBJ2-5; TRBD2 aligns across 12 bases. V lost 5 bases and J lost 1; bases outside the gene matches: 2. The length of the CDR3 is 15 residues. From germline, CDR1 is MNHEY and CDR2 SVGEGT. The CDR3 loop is CASSQLAGGQETQYF. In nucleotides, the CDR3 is TGTGCCAGCAGTCAACTAGCGGGAGGCCAAGAGACCCAGTACTTC.